The 31 T cell receptor beta chains in this list originate from one sample, sequenced in a study of blood T cell repertoires in COVID-19. Only in-frame clones appear in the TCRdb table, and some are missing; sequencing was by immunoSEQ multiplex PCR. Here the sample spans approximately 200,000 clones, about 88% being singletons. Source material: peripheral blood. Every receptor here comes from a woman in her 30s with active or convalescent COVID-19.

V gene TRBV4-1 combines with J gene TRBJ1-6, with D possibly matching TRBD1 (5 bases). Germline-derived CDR1 and CDR2 are MGHRA and YSYEKL. This CDR3 region has 19 residues. Deletions cut 0 bases from V and 0 bases from J, with 15 bases between. DNA for the CDR3: TGCGCCAGCAGCCAAGACTGGGCAGGGCACTACTCCTATAATTCACCCCTCCACTTT. The encoded protein is CASSQDWAGHYSYNSPLHF.

The rearrangement joins TRBV28 to TRBJ2-2; D is possibly TRBD1 (6 bases). V lost 1 base, J lost 2 bases, and 8 bases lay in between. Germline CDR1 is MDHEN and CDR2 is SYDVKM. This CDR3 has 15 residues. CDR3 DNA: TGTGCCAGCAGTTTATCAGGGGATAACACCGGGGAGCTGTTTTTT. Translated: CASSLSGDNTGELFF.

The chain uses TRBV2 and TRBJ1-4; D is ambiguous. The CDR3 loop spans 13 amino acids. The germline V gene encodes CDR1 SNHLY and CDR2 FYNNEI. V lost 7 bases and J 3 bases, leaving 9 bases between the germline ends. The CDR3, as DNA: TGTGCCAGCAAGGGAGGATCTAATGAAAAACTGTTTTTT. Protein: CASKGGSNEKLFF. The full variable domain, its missing parts supplied by reference TRBV2 and TRBJ1-4, is EPEVTQTPSHQVTQMGQEVILRCVPISNHLYFYWYRQILGQKVEFLVSFYNNEISEKSEIFDDQFSVERPDGSNFTLKIRSTKLEDSAMYFCASKGGSNEKLFFGSGTQLSVL.

This clone occurred once. The chain combines TRBV5-4 with TRBJ1-2, with 8 bases aligning to TRBD1. The CDR3 spans 17 residues. The junction had 8 bases not matched to a gene; V was cut back by 0 bases and J by 1 base. Germline lookup yields CDR1 SGHNT and CDR2 YYREEE (reference sequence). CDR3 bases: TGTGCCAGCAGCTTGGGACAGGGGTTAGGTTATAACTATGGCTACACCTTC. It is translated as CASSLGQGLGYNYGYTF.

V gene TRBV11-2 combines with J gene TRBJ1-1; tentatively, D is TRBD1 (6 bases). Germline V gives CDR1 SGHAT, CDR2 FQNNGV. V was pared by 7 bases and J by 1 base, with 13 bases between. The CDR3 covers 14 residues. CDR3 sequence reads: CASTGGGPNTEAFF. For the CDR3, the DNA is TGTGCCAGCACCGGGGGGGGGCCGAACACTGAAGCTTTCTTT.

This clone has only one observation. The CDR3 reads CASSPNTGTGLNTEAFF. The CDR3 nucleotides are TGTGCCAGCTCACCAAACACCGGGACAGGGCTGAACACTGAAGCTTTCTTT. The V gene is TRBV18, the J gene TRBJ1-1; 9 bases fit TRBD1. Germline CDR1 KGHSH, CDR2 LQKENI. Trimming took 2 bases from V and 0 from J; bases not matched to a gene: 7. The CDR3 runs 17 residues.

Only a few counts were recorded for this clone. J is TRBJ2-1 and V is TRBV14, with 11 nucleotides matching TRBD2. CDR1 is SGHDN, CDR2 FVKESK, per germline. This CDR3 has 15 amino acids. The junction had 5 bases not matched to a gene; V was cut back by 4 bases and J by 6 bases. CDR3 in DNA: TGTGCCAGCAGCCTTAGCGGGGGGGCTCTCAATGAGCAGTTCTTC. Its translation: CASSLSGGALNEQFF.

This clone appeared a few times. The V gene is TRBV28, the J gene TRBJ1-6, with D hard to call. CDR1 and CDR2 from the germline V gene are MDHEN and SYDVKM. The CDR3 sequence is 14 residues long. Trimming took 10 bases from V and 4 from J, leaving 14 bases between them. DNA for the CDR3: TGTGCCACCTCCCTTACTAGGTATAATTCACCCCTCCACTTT. It specifies CATSLTRYNSPLHF.

The count of this clone is one. This chain links TRBV9 with TRBJ1-2; D remains unclear. With 1 base removed from V and 4 bases from J, the gap between germline ends came to 8 bases. The length of the CDR3 is 13 residues. Germline CDR1 reads SGDLS; CDR2 reads YYNGEE. The CDR3 loop is CASSVREGYGYTF. In DNA, the CDR3 is TGTGCCAGCAGCGTAAGGGAGGGCTATGGCTACACCTTC.

J is TRBJ1-2 and V is TRBV9, with unresolved D. With 3 bases removed from V and 8 bases from J, the gap between germline ends came to 20 bases. This CDR3 is 15 amino acids long. The germline CDR1 and CDR2 sequences are SGDLS and YYNGEE. The CDR3 region is CASSAGDGTYRGYTF. DNA for the CDR3: TGTGCCAGCAGCGCCGGCGATGGTACGTACAGAGGCTACACCTTC.

This clone came up a few times. The V gene is TRBV5-1, the J gene TRBJ2-7; TRBD1 matches 8 bases. Unmatched junction bases numbered 8, after V lost 4 bases and J lost 2 bases. The CDR3 consists of 15 residues. CDR1 SGHRS and CDR2 YFSETQ come from the germline V gene. The CDR3 spells CASSIAGGPTYEQYF. The CDR3 DNA sequence: TGCGCCAGCAGCATAGCAGGGGGCCCAACCTACGAGCAGTACTTC. Supplemented by reference TRBV5-1 and TRBJ2-7, the full variable domain reads KAGVTQTPRYLIKTRGQQVTLSCSPISGHRSVSWYQQTPGQGLQFLFEYFSETQRNKGNFPGRFSGRQFSNSRSEMNVSTLELGDSALYLCASSIAGGPTYEQYFGPGTRLTVT.

This clone has only one observation. The rearrangement uses TRBV7-9 and TRBJ2-1; 11 bases are a match to TRBD2. In germline, CDR1 is SEHNR, CDR2 FQNEAQ (reference sequence). Germline trimming cut 1 base from V and 15 bases from J; bases unmatched to any gene: 5. The CDR3 spans 13 residues. The DNA for the CDR3 is TGTGCCAGCAGCTTAGGACTAGCGGGGTTCCCGTTCTTC. Amino acid sequence: CASSLGLAGFPFF.

The chain combines TRBV29-1 with TRBJ1-5; D may be TRBD1 (6 bases). The length of the CDR3 is 13 residues. The germline CDR1 and CDR2 sequences are SQVTM and ANQGSEA. Trimming removed 6 bases at V and 7 bases at J, with 16 bases between. CDR3 residues: CSVADIRGQPQHF. CDR3 bases: TGCAGCGTCGCTGACATTAGGGGGCAGCCCCAGCATTTT.

The chain carries TRBV10-3 and TRBJ2-7; TRBD1 aligns across 7 bases. The CDR3 has 14 amino acids. Trimming cost V 0 bases and J 10 bases; bases outside gene matches: 9. The germline CDR1 and CDR2 sequences are ENHRY and SYGVKD. The CDR3 coding sequence is TGTGCCATCAGTGAGTCCCCGGGACAGAGTTCCCAGTACTTC. As protein: CAISESPGQSSQYF.

The chain has TRBV28 and TRBJ2-3, with TRBD2 matching 7 bases. The V gene's germline CDR1 is MDHEN and CDR2 SYDVKM. V lost 5 bases, J lost 1 base, and 9 bases stayed unmatched. The CDR3 spans 16 residues. The CDR3 region is CASSTWGGPGTDTQYF. The DNA of the CDR3 is TGTGCCAGCAGTACCTGGGGGGGTCCGGGCACAGATACGCAGTATTTT.

This chain joins TRBV7-6 and TRBJ1-2; TRBD1 matches 8 bases. CDR3 size: 18 residues. Germline V gives CDR1 SGHVS, CDR2 FNYEAQ. Trimming cost V 1 base and J 1 base; bases outside gene matches: 11. The CDR3 nucleotides read TGTGCCAGCAGCTTAGGGACTCCGGGACAGGAGCTTAACTATGGCTACACCTTC. Its protein is CASSLGTPGQELNYGYTF.

This clone was recorded a few times. The chain joins TRBV9 to TRBJ1-2; tentatively, D is TRBD1 (5 bases). The germline V gene encodes CDR1 SGDLS and CDR2 YYNGEE. V was shortened by 3 bases and J by 4 bases, with 10 bases between the two germline ends. This CDR3 region has 13 residues. CDR3 protein: CASSAGGVYGYTF. CDR3 coding DNA: TGTGCCAGCAGCGCCGGGGGGGTCTATGGCTACACCTTC.

The J gene is TRBJ1-1, the V gene TRBV19; D is unresolved. The V gene's germline CDR1 is LNHDA and CDR2 SQIVND (reference sequence). The V gene lost 1 base and the J gene lost 1 base, with 7 bases spanning the gap. The CDR3 is made up of 14 amino acids. CDR3 sequence: CASSIVGGNTEAFF. The CDR3 nucleotides are TGTGCCAGTAGTATAGTGGGAGGGAACACTGAAGCTTTCTTT.

The chain's CDR3 is CASSPKGQGINGYTF. The CDR3 DNA sequence: TGTGCCAGCAGCCCCAAGGGACAGGGGATTAATGGCTACACCTTC. The rearrangement links TRBV13 to TRBJ1-2; 10 bases agree with TRBD1. Germline values: CDR1 PRHDT, CDR2 FYEKMQ (reference sequence). With V trimmed by 5 bases and J by 6 bases, 9 bases remained unmatched. CDR3 length: 15 amino acids.

With regard to this clone: Compared with germline, one end of the junction differs, possibly owing to a read error. This sequence joins TRBV7-7 and TRBJ2-5; 8 positions agree with TRBD2. CDR3 size: 15 residues. Germline CDR1 reads SSHAT; CDR2 reads FNYEAQ (reference sequence). The CDR3 DNA follows: TGTGCTAGCAGCTTAGCGGGCGGGAGGCAAGAGACCCAGTACTTC. Its translation is CASSLAGGRQETQYF.

The chain uses TRBV6-5 and TRBJ1-1; 8 nucleotides align to TRBD1. The ends lost 4 bases at V and 1 base at J; junction bases unmatched: 5. CDR1 is MNHEY, CDR2 SVGAGI, per germline. The CDR3 has 15 amino acids. CDR3 sequence reads: CASSSHDRGNTEAFF. DNA for the CDR3: TGTGCCAGCAGTTCCCACGACAGGGGGAACACTGAAGCTTTCTTT.

This clone was observed a few times. The chain uses TRBV20-1 and TRBJ2-7; TRBD2 aligns across 8 bases. This CDR3 is built from 11 residues. From germline, CDR1 is DFQATT and CDR2 SNEGSKA (reference sequence). V lost 7 bases to trimming and J lost 2 bases; unmatched junction nucleotides: 1. The chain's CDR3 is CSVTSAYEQYF. The CDR3 bases are TGCAGTGTGACTAGCGCCTACGAGCAGTACTTC.

The chain has TRBV7-2 and TRBJ2-5; 11 bases are a match to TRBD1. The J segment lost 5 bases and the V segment lost 1 base, leaving 9 bases of the junction unmatched. CDR3 length equals 17 residues. Germline-derived CDR1 and CDR2 are SGHTA and FQGNSA. The CDR3 sequence is CASSLEAPGTGGETQYF. For the CDR3, the DNA is TGTGCCAGCAGCTTAGAGGCCCCCGGGACAGGGGGGGAGACCCAGTACTTC.

The gene calls are TRBV4-1 and TRBJ2-1; a possible D gene is TRBD2 (6 bases). CDR1 and CDR2 from the germline V gene are MGHRA and YSYEKL. The germline V and J ends were trimmed by 1 base and 7 bases, with 14 bases remaining between them. CDR3 length equals 15 residues. CDR3 in DNA: TGCGCCAGCAGCCAAGTTCCGGGAGAGTGGAATGAGCAGTTCTTC. This codes for CASSQVPGEWNEQFF.

This rearrangement joins TRBV6-5 to TRBJ2-1; D is possibly TRBD2 (5 bases). The CDR3 length is 14 residues. CDR1 is MNHEY, CDR2 SVGAGI, per germline. V was pared by 2 bases and J by 5 bases, with 10 bases between. CDR3 in DNA: TGTGCCAGCAGTTACATGGCCGGGAACAATGAGCAGTTCTTC. It encodes CASSYMAGNNEQFF.

The chain is built from TRBV18 and TRBJ1-4; 7 bases align to TRBD1. Per germline, CDR1 KGHSH and CDR2 LQKENI. The CDR3 is 16 amino acids. V lost 3 bases to trimming and J lost 5 bases; unmatched junction nucleotides: 9. CDR3 nucleotide sequence: TGTGCCAGCTCACCCCAGGAGGCAGGGGGAAATGAAAAACTGTTTTTT. Its protein product is CASSPQEAGGNEKLFF.

The chain employs TRBV28 and TRBJ2-1; the match to TRBD2 covers 9 bases. From germline, CDR1 is MDHEN and CDR2 SYDVKM. This CDR3 is built from 15 residues. Trimming at V came to 2 bases and at J to 9 bases, leaving 8 bases not matched to a gene. The CDR3 coding sequence is TGTGCCAGCAGTTTAAGGGCGGGAGGGCAAGCTGAGCAGTTCTTC. It is translated as CASSLRAGGQAEQFF.

The chain carries TRBV29-1 and TRBJ1-4, with no clear D. With 7 bases removed from V and 4 bases from J, the gap between germline ends came to 13 bases. This CDR3 is 13 amino acids long. Germline V gene lookup returns CDR1 SQVTM and CDR2 ANQGSEA. The CDR3 loop is CSGRLGINEKLFF. The CDR3 DNA reads as TGCAGCGGCAGGTTGGGTATTAATGAAAAACTGTTTTTT. The full variable domain, in which reference TRBV29-1 and TRBJ1-4 provide the parts outside the CDR3, is SAVISQKPSRDICQRGTSLTIQCQVDSQVTMMFWYRQQPGQSLTLIATANQGSEATYESGFVIDKFPISRPNLTFSTLTVSNMSPEDSSIYLCSGRLGINEKLFFGSGTQLSVL.

The chain has TRBV6-6 and TRBJ1-5, with D possibly matching TRBD1 (6 bases). V was trimmed by 1 base and J by 4 bases, leaving 8 bases between them. CDR3 length: 14 amino acids. The germline CDR1 and CDR2 sequences are MNHNY and SVGAGI (reference sequence). The CDR3 reads CASSYLGGNQPQHF. The DNA of the CDR3 is TGTGCCAGCAGTTACTTAGGGGGAAATCAGCCCCAGCATTTT.

V is TRBV29-1 and J is TRBJ1-2; no clear D gene. Germline loops: CDR1 SQVTM, CDR2 ANQGSEA. V was trimmed by 6 bases and J by 3 bases, leaving 17 bases between them. This CDR3 contains 14 residues. CDR3 residues: CSVTGIPPHYGYTF. CDR3 DNA: TGCAGCGTGACCGGGATCCCTCCCCACTATGGCTACACCTTC.

V gene TRBV4-1 combines with J gene TRBJ2-7; 7 nucleotides align to TRBD2. Trimming cost V 2 bases and J 7 bases; bases outside gene matches: 2. This CDR3 is 12 amino acids long. Germline CDR1 MGHRA, CDR2 YSYEKL. The CDR3 bases are TGCGCCAGCAGCCAACGCGGGGGTGAGCAGTACTTC. Residues: CASSQRGGEQYF.